The 10 T cell receptor beta chains below were found in one sample sequenced in a study of CXCR3-negative and CXCR3-positive naive CD8 T cells. UMI-labeled TRB cDNA libraries were prepared by 5' RACE. TCRdb re-called the 5' RACE reads and gives one entry per CDR3 protein, without DNA. The sample has some 130,000 distinct CDR3 sequences. The source material was naive CXCR3- CD8+ T cells from blood. Indicated subset: CD45RO-CCR7+CD27+CD95- naive CD8+ T cells lacking CXCR3 (TNR3-). The receptors were gathered from a human donor in good health. Some clones in this sample may be carry-over from other donors' samples.

The chain carries TRBV5-8 and TRBJ2-2; TCRdb's D gene call, TRBD2, goes unchecked for lack of DNA. Germline assignment: CDR1 SGHTS and CDR2 YDEGEE. The CDR3 extends over 16 amino acids. CDR3 sequence: CASSLPLPRDTGELFF.

J is TRBJ1-1 and V is TRBV4-3. Germline CDR1 reads LGHNA; CDR2 reads YSLEER. The CDR3 has 14 amino acids. CDR3: CASSQVITDTEAFF.

V usage is TRBV25-1 and J usage is TRBJ2-1; no DNA is available, so the TRBD1 call from TCRdb remains unchecked. The CDR3 has 12 residues. Germline CDR1 is MGHDK and CDR2 is SYGVNS. The CDR3 region is CASGDTGTGQFF.

The chain carries TRBV5-1 and TRBJ2-1; TCRdb names TRBD2, which stays unverified in the absence of DNA. The CDR3 has 18 residues. Germline V gene sequence: CDR1 SGHRS, CDR2 YFSETQ. The CDR3 protein is CASSLASWASGAYNEQFF.

The chain carries TRBV27 and TRBJ2-7; TCRdb reports TRBD1, a call that lacks DNA to check it against. Germline V gene lookup returns CDR1 MNHEY and CDR2 SMNVEV (reference sequence). The CDR3 is 14 amino acids. The CDR3 here is CASSPDTFSYEQYF.

The chain uses TRBV15 and TRBJ2-7; TCRdb outputs TRBD1, but without DNA this stays unchecked. The CDR3 covers 16 residues. Germline lookup yields CDR1 LNHNV and CDR2 YYDKDF (reference sequence). The CDR3: CATSREAGTPTYEQYF.

The V gene is TRBV29-1, the J gene TRBJ2-2. The CDR3 spans 15 residues. Germline assignment: CDR1 SQVTM and CDR2 ANQGSEA. The CDR3 region is CSVEAMGTNTGELFF.

The J gene is TRBJ2-1, the V gene TRBV5-1; as DNA is missing, the TRBD2 call by TCRdb cannot be tested. The CDR3 loop spans 14 amino acids. The V gene's germline CDR1 is SGHRS and CDR2 YFSETQ. CDR3: CASRLAGAYNEQFF.

This rearrangement joins TRBV5-1 to TRBJ2-5; the D call of TRBD2 rests on TCRdb alone, since no DNA is present to check it. The CDR3 is 14 amino acids. The V gene's germline CDR1 is SGHRS and CDR2 YFSETQ. CDR3: CASSLMTAGETQYF.

CDR3 protein: CASSQVRETGANVLTF. This chain joins TRBV4-3 and TRBJ2-6; the TCRdb call, TRBD1, lacks DNA for checking. CDR1 and CDR2 (germline): LGHNA, YSLEER. The CDR3 contains 16 residues.